The 27 T cell receptor beta chains listed next were all sequenced from one sample in a study of blood T cell repertoires in COVID-19. Some clones are missing from TCRdb's copy, which holds only in-frame ones; the method was immunoSEQ multiplex PCR. Seen here are 250,000 to 300,000 clones, just under 90% observed once, and the top ten hold 2.9%. The specimen sequenced was PBMCs or T cells enriched from blood (not recorded which). The receptors were sampled from a woman aged 50 to 65 who had been exposed to COVID-19.

CDR3 nucleotide sequence: TGTGCCAGCAGTGAAGCGACTAGCGTCTACGAGCAGTACTTC. Translation gives CASSEATSVYEQYF. The chain couples TRBV2 to TRBJ2-7, with 8 bases fitting TRBD2. Germline V CDR1 and CDR2: SNHLY, FYNNEI. V dropped 0 bases and J dropped 3; count of bases not matched to a gene: 1. The length of the CDR3 is 14 residues.

This clone was recorded only once. The chain uses TRBV5-1 and TRBJ1-4; a weak D match, TRBD1 (6 bases). V was pared by 4 bases and J by 6 bases, with 13 bases between. CDR1 is SGHRS, CDR2 YFSETQ, per germline. This CDR3 is built from 14 residues. The CDR3 spells CASSPDSRHEKLFF. In DNA form, the CDR3 reads TGCGCCAGCAGCCCGGACAGCCGTCATGAAAAACTGTTTTTT.

The chain links TRBV7-8 to TRBJ2-1; D gene ambiguous. Trimming cost V 6 bases and J 5 bases, with 11 bases left between them. Germline V gene lookup returns CDR1 SGHVS and CDR2 FQNEAQ. CDR3 length: 13 amino acids. The CDR3 protein is CASSSKLDNEQFF. The CDR3 coding sequence is TGTGCCAGCAGTTCTAAATTAGACAATGAGCAGTTCTTC.

The chain has TRBV28 and TRBJ2-7, with TRBD1 matching 11 bases. Germline assignment: CDR1 MDHEN and CDR2 SYDVKM. This CDR3 has 16 amino acids. V lost 5 bases, J lost 5 bases, and 11 bases stayed unmatched. Here the CDR3 reads CASSPNTGQGAHEQYF. The CDR3 nucleotides read TGTGCCAGCAGTCCGAACACCGGACAGGGGGCACACGAGCAGTACTTC.

This chain connects TRBV30 to TRBJ1-1, with D tentatively TRBD1 (6 bases). This CDR3 contains 14 residues. The ends were cut back, 2 bases at V and 3 bases at J, with 13 bases in the middle. Germline V gene lookup returns CDR1 GTSNPN and CDR2 SVGIG (reference sequence). The CDR3 bases are TGTGCCTGGAGTATGGGGGCACCGGACACTGAAGCTTTCTTT. Protein product: CAWSMGAPDTEAFF.

The CDR3 bases are TGTGCCTGGAGTAAGATGGCCGTTAGGGACAGTCAGCCCCAGCATTTT. It specifies CAWSKMAVRDSQPQHF. The V call is TRBV30, the J call TRBJ1-5; TRBD1 aligns across 7 bases. Per germline, CDR1 GTSNPN and CDR2 SVGIG (reference sequence). The CDR3 spans 16 residues. With 2 bases clipped from V and 6 bases from J, the junction kept 13 bases outside the gene matches.

The chain carries TRBV6-5 and TRBJ1-1; perhaps TRBD1 as D (5 bases). V lost 5 bases and J lost 6, with 13 bases in between. The CDR3 is 13 amino acids. Germline V gene lookup returns CDR1 MNHEY and CDR2 SVGAGI. This CDR3 is CASSPAGGPEAFF. CDR3 in DNA: TGTGCCAGCAGTCCCGCGGGGGGACCTGAAGCTTTCTTT.

The chain combines TRBV7-9 with TRBJ1-4; 8 bases align to TRBD1. Trimming removed 2 bases from V and 6 bases from J; junction bases left unmatched: 11. CDR1 is SEHNR, CDR2 FQNEAQ, per germline (reference sequence). The CDR3 runs to 17 residues. The CDR3 spells CASSLSGQGRSHEKLFF. For the CDR3, the DNA is TGTGCCAGCAGCTTATCAGGACAGGGCCGTTCCCATGAAAAACTGTTTTTT.

The chain carries TRBV9 and TRBJ2-5, with a weak D call TRBD2 (6 bases). The CDR3 is 14 residues long. V was shortened by 0 bases and J by 5 bases, with 11 bases between the two germline ends. CDR1 is SGDLS and CDR2 is YYNGEE in the germline V gene. The chain's CDR3 is CASSVGPTRETQYF. CDR3 DNA: TGTGCCAGCAGCGTAGGACCGACTAGGGAGACCCAGTACTTC. The full variable domain, its missing parts supplied by reference TRBV9 and TRBJ2-5, is DSGVTQTPKHLITATGQRVTLRCSPRSGDLSVYWYQQSLDQGLQFLIQYYNGEERAKGNILERFSAQQFPDLHSELNLSSLELGDSALYFCASSVGPTRETQYFGPGTRLLVL.

CDR3 region: CASSRTTGSQNSPLHF. Here the CDR3 DNA reads TGCGCCAGCAGCCGGACGACAGGATCACAGAATTCACCCCTCCACTTT. The chain joins TRBV5-1 to TRBJ1-6; D perhaps matches TRBD1 (6 bases). CDR1 SGHRS and CDR2 YFSETQ come from the germline V gene. This CDR3 is 16 amino acids long. Trimming left V 4 bases short and J 7 bases short, with 18 bases between.

This clone was recorded a few times. The gene calls are TRBV15 and TRBJ2-1; possibly TRBD2 for D (6 bases). CDR3 size: 16 residues. Germline lookup yields CDR1 LNHNV and CDR2 YYDKDF (reference sequence). The ends were cut back, 3 bases at V and 4 bases at J, with 16 bases in the middle. CDR3 protein: CATSSHGPREYNEQFF. The DNA for the CDR3 is TGTGCCACCAGCAGTCATGGCCCCCGGGAGTACAATGAGCAGTTCTTC.

DNA for the CDR3: TGTGCCAGCAGTTTACGGGGTGGTGAAGCTTTCTTT. It specifies CASSLRGGEAFF. The genes are TRBV27 and TRBJ1-1, with unresolved D. The germline V and J ends were trimmed by 2 bases and 7 bases, with 8 bases remaining between them. The germline CDR1 and CDR2 sequences are MNHEY and SMNVEV (reference sequence). This CDR3 region has 12 residues.

The chain links TRBV3-1 (or the pseudogene TRBV3-2) to TRBJ2-5; 11 positions match TRBD2. CDR3 length: 15 residues. J lost 6 bases, V lost 6 bases, and 9 bases had no gene match. CDR1 is LGHDT and CDR2 is YNNKEL in the germline V gene (reference sequence). This CDR3 is CASSPISGGGKTQYF. CDR3 in DNA: TGTGCCAGCAGTCCTATTAGCGGGGGGGGTAAGACCCAGTACTTC.

The chain joins TRBV27 to TRBJ1-4; D is unresolved. The CDR3 is 17 residues long. Trimming removed 8 bases at V and 0 bases at J, with 19 bases between. Germline values: CDR1 MNHEY, CDR2 SMNVEV (reference sequence). CDR3 sequence (DNA): TGTGCCAGCGGCCAGGCCCCCACTCATCCAACTAATGAAAAACTGTTTTTT. Translating it yields CASGQAPTHPTNEKLFF.

This clone was counted a single time. This rearrangement joins TRBV30 to TRBJ2-7; 7 bases align to TRBD1. This CDR3 has 12 residues. CDR1 and CDR2 (germline): GTSNPN, SVGIG (reference sequence). V lost 2 bases and J lost 9; bases outside the gene matches: 7. The CDR3 loop reads CAWSRDRDGQYF. The CDR3, as DNA: TGTGCCTGGAGTCGAGACAGGGATGGGCAGTACTTC.

This chain links TRBV6-5 with TRBJ2-7; TRBD1 matches at 8 bases. V lost 4 bases, J lost 0 bases, and 2 bases stayed unmatched. This CDR3 contains 14 residues. The germline V gene encodes CDR1 MNHEY and CDR2 SVGAGI. The CDR3 sequence is CASSWDRLSYEQYF. CDR3 bases: TGTGCCAGCAGTTGGGACAGGCTCTCCTACGAGCAGTACTTC.

The chain has TRBV19 and TRBJ2-5, with 9 bases matching TRBD2. CDR3 length equals 15 residues. V trimming: 3 bases; J trimming: 2 bases; junction bases outside the gene matches: 4. Germline V lookup: CDR1 LNHDA, CDR2 SQIVND (reference sequence). DNA of the CDR3: TGTGCCAGTAGTATTGTAGCGGGGGCACAAGAGACCCAGTACTTC. Its translation is CASSIVAGAQETQYF.

The gene calls are TRBV5-4 and TRBJ2-7; TRBD1 is a possible D gene (6 bases). The CDR3 totals 14 residues. The V end was cut by 7 bases, the J end by 3 bases, with 17 bases between. The germline CDR1 and CDR2 sequences are SGHNT and YYREEE (reference sequence). The DNA for the CDR3 is TGTGCCAGCCATCTTTCTCGGACAGACTACGAGCAGTACTTC. Translated, it gives CASHLSRTDYEQYF.

This chain uses TRBV28 with TRBJ1-6; TRBD1 matches at 9 bases. V shed 6 bases, J shed 0 bases, and the junction held 15 bases outside the gene matches. CDR1 MDHEN and CDR2 SYDVKM come from the germline V gene. The CDR3 runs 20 residues. The CDR3 protein is CASSIDAGQGSSSYNSPLHF. The CDR3 bases are TGTGCCAGCAGCATAGACGCGGGACAGGGCTCGAGCTCCTATAATTCACCCCTCCACTTT.

This rearrangement joins TRBV5-1 to TRBJ1-2; D unresolved. Germline V gives CDR1 SGHRS, CDR2 YFSETQ. CDR3 size: 14 residues. The V gene lost 2 bases and the J gene lost 0 bases, with 8 bases spanning the gap. The CDR3 DNA sequence: TGCGCCAGCAGCTTACCGGGATCTAACTATGGCTACACCTTC. It translates to CASSLPGSNYGYTF.

V usage is TRBV24-1 and J usage is TRBJ2-1, with 11 bases lining up with TRBD2. The CDR3 runs 16 residues. The trim removed 5 bases at V and 5 bases at J, leaving 7 bases unmatched. Germline CDR1 KGHDR, CDR2 SFDVKD. The CDR3 DNA is TGTGCCACCAGTGGAGATCTAGCGGGGGGTGACAATGAGCAGTTCTTC. Translating it yields CATSGDLAGGDNEQFF.

This clone was counted only a few times. This chain uses TRBV28 with TRBJ2-1; 10 nucleotides align to TRBD1. The CDR3 has 13 amino acids. Germline V gene sequence: CDR1 MDHEN, CDR2 SYDVKM. J gave up 7 bases and V 9 bases, and 6 bases lay outside the gene matches. CDR3 bases: TGTGCCAGGGGACAGGGGCGCACGAATGAGCAGTTCTTC. Translating it yields CARGQGRTNEQFF.

This chain uses TRBV18 with TRBJ2-3, with TRBD1 matching over 9 bases. The CDR3 contains 14 residues. The germline V gene encodes CDR1 KGHSH and CDR2 LQKENI. Trimming removed 3 bases from V and 5 bases from J; junction bases left unmatched: 3. CDR3: CASSPGQGLDTQYF. In DNA, the CDR3 is TGTGCCAGCTCACCGGGACAGGGATTAGATACGCAGTATTTT.

This clone is a singleton in its sample. The V and J genes are TRBV11-2 and TRBJ2-3; 9 bases line up with TRBD2. The germline V gene has CDR1 SGHAT and CDR2 FQNNGV. The ends lost 2 bases at V and 6 bases at J; junction bases unmatched: 15. This CDR3 is built from 18 residues. In DNA, the CDR3 is TGTGCCAGCAGCTTACCCCTAGTTGCGGGGGGGCAAGGGGATACGCAGTATTTT. This translates into CASSLPLVAGGQGDTQYF.

This chain joins TRBV10-3 and TRBJ2-1; TRBD1 might be the D (6 bases). Trimming took 2 bases from V and 7 from J, leaving 6 bases between them. CDR3 length equals 12 residues. CDR1 is ENHRY, CDR2 SYGVKD, per germline. This CDR3 reads CAISERGNEQFF. CDR3 bases: TGTGCCATCAGTGAGAGGGGGAATGAGCAGTTCTTC.

This clone was picked up one time. The V gene is TRBV7-2, the J gene TRBJ2-2; 8 positions agree with TRBD2. Germline CDR1 and CDR2: SGHTA and FQGNSA. The CDR3 covers 16 residues. Unmatched junction bases numbered 10, after V lost 4 bases and J lost 6 bases. As DNA, the CDR3 is TGTGCCAGCAGCTCCGGGGGTCCAGCGGGGGCCGGGGAGCTGTTTTTT. Translating it yields CASSSGGPAGAGELFF.

This chain connects TRBV27 to TRBJ1-2; TRBD1 might be the D (6 bases). This CDR3 has 13 residues. Trimming took off 6 bases at V and 3 bases at J, with 11 bases between the two ends. Germline-derived CDR1 and CDR2 are MNHEY and SMNVEV (reference sequence). In DNA, the CDR3 is TGTGCCAGCAGAACAGGGCTGGACTATGGCTACACCTTC. The encoded protein is CASRTGLDYGYTF.